The source of this T cell receptor beta chain is a study of post-analysis software for immune sequencing data. In regard to this clonotype: Its antigen is not known.

Regarding the study as a whole: About five TRBV segments were more frequent in patients than controls; TRBV5-6, TRBV5-1 and TRBV20-1 belonged to this group. The normalized Chao1 diversity of multiple sclerosis patients was significantly lower than that of controls.

Unique molecular identifiers featured in each of the TCR beta cDNA libraries. TCRdb reanalysed the PCR reads using MiXCR and keeps one entry per CDR3 protein. The data contain roughly 400,000 distinct CDR3 sequences, 39% of them singletons. Germline CDR1 SGHTA, CDR2 FQGNSA. The CDR3 consists of 15 residues. Trimming at V came to 1 base and at J to 4 bases, leaving 4 bases not matched to a gene. Input material: blood. This TCR was recovered from a girl aged 2 to 10 with multiple sclerosis. The chain links TRBV7-2 to TRBJ2-3; the match to TRBD1 covers 8 bases. CDR3 nucleotides: TGTACCAGCAGCTTAGGGGGACAGGCACCAGATACGCAGTATTTT. As protein: CTSSLGGQAPDTQYF.